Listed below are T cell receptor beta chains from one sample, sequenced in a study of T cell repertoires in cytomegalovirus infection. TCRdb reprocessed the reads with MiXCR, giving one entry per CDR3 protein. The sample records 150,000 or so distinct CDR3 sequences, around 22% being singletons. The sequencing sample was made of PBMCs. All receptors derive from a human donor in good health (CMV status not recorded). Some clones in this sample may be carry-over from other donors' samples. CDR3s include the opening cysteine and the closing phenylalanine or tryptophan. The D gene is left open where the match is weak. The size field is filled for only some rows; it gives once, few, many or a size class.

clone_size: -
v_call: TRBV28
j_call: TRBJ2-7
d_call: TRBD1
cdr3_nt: TGTGCCAGCGTTAGGACAGGGAGCTCCTACGAGCAGTACTTC
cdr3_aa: CASVRTGSSYEQYF

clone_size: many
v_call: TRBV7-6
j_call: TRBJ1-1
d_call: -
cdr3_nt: TGTGCCAGCCATGACAGGCCATTGAACACTGAAGCTTTCTTT
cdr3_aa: CASHDRPLNTEAFF

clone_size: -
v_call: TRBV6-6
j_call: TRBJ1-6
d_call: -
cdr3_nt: TGTGCCAGCAGTTACGGGGGGACGGATTCACCCCTCCACTTT
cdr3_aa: CASSYGGTDSPLHF

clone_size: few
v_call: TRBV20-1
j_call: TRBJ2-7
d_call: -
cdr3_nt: TGCAGTGCTAGCCCCGGGACACTGGACTACGAGCAGTACTTC
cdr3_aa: CSASPGTLDYEQYF

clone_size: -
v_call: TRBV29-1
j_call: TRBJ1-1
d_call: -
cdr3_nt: TGCAGCGTCTTAGGACGGCCGGAAGCTTTCTTT
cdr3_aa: CSVLGRPEAFF

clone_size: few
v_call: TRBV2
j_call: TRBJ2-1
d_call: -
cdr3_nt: TGTGCCAGCACTCGGGGTGCCTCCTACAATGAGCAGTTCTTC
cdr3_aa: CASTRGASYNEQFF

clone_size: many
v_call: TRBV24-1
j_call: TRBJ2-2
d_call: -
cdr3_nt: TGTGCCACCAGTGATTCTTCCTTCAGGGCATCGAACACCGGGGAGCTGTTTTTT
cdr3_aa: CATSDSSFRASNTGELFF

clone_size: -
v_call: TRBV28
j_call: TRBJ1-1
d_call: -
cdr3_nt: TGTGCCAGCAGCCCGGCCCGCGGGGCGGCTTTCTTT
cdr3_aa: CASSPARGAAFF

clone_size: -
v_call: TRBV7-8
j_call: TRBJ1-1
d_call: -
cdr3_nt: TGTGCCAGCAGTTTTAGTACAGGGAACACTGAAGCTTTCTTT
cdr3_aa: CASSFSTGNTEAFF

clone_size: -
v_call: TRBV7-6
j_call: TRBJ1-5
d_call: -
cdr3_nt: TGTGCCAGCGGGGGGTCCGATGGTAAATCAGCCCCAGCATTT
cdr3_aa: CASGGSDGKSAPAF

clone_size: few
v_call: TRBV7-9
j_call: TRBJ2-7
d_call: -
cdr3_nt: TGTGCCAGCAGCTTAGAAGAGGGGTCGGGGGAGCAGTACTTC
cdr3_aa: CASSLEEGSGEQYF

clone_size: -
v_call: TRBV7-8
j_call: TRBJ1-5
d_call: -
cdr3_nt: TGTGCCAGCAGCCCCCGGGGGCCCCGCAATCAGCCCCAGCATTTT
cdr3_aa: CASSPRGPRNQPQHF

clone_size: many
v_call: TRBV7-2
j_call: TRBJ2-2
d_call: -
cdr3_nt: TGTGCCAGCAGAAGGACGGACGCGAACACCGGGGAGCTGTTTTTT
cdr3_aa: CASRRTDANTGELFF

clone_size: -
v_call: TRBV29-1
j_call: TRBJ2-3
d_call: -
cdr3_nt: TGCAGCGTCATCTCCCGGACCAGTCAGTATTTT
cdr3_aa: CSVISRTSQYF

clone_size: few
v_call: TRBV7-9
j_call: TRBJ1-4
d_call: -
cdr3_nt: TGTGCCAGCAGCACCAGGGTCGGCGGTAATGAAAAACTGTTTTTT
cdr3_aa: CASSTRVGGNEKLFF

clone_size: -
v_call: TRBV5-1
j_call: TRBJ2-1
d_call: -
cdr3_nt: TGCGCCAGCAGCTTGGGGGACGTTACGGGGAATGAGCAGTTCTTC
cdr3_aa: CASSLGDVTGNEQFF

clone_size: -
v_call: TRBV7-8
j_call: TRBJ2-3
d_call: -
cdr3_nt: TGTGCCAGCAGCTTAGAAAGGACAGTCAGGTCAGATACGCAGTATTTT
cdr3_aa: CASSLERTVRSDTQYF

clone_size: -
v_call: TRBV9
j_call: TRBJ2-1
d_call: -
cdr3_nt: TGTGCCAGCGGCGGGAACAATGAGCAGTTCTTC
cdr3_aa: CASGGNNEQFF

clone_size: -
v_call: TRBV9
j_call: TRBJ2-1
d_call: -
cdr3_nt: TGTGCCAGCAGCGTATCAACCTACAATGAGCAGTTCTTC
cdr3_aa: CASSVSTYNEQFF

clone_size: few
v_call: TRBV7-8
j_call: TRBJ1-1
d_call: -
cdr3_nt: TGTGCCAGCAGCCCCCCGGGCATGAACACTGAAGCTTTCTTT
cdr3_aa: CASSPPGMNTEAFF

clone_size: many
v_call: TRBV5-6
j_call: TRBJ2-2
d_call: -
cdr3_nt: TGTGCCAGCACCCGGAACACCGGGGAGCTGTTTTTT
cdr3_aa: CASTRNTGELFF

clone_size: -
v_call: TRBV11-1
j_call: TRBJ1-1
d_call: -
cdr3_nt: TGTGCCAGCAGCTTTTCCCAGGGGGAAGCTTTCTTT
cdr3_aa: CASSFSQGEAFF

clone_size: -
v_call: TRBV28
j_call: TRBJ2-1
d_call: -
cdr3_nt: TGTGCCAGCAGTTTAGGTGAGCAGTTCTTC
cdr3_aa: CASSLGEQFF

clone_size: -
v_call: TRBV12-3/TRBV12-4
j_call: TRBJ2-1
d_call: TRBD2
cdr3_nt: TGTGCCAGCGGGGACTATTGGCCCACTAATGAGCAGTTCTTC
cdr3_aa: CASGDYWPTNEQFF

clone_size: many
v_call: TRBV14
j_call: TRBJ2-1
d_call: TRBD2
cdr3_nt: TGTGCCAGCAGCCAAGTAGGTAGCGGGAGAAATGAGCAGTTCTTC
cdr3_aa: CASSQVGSGRNEQFF

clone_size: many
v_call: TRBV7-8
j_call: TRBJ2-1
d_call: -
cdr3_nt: TGTGCCAGCAGCTTAGGGACTACCCTTGGGAATGAGCAGTTCTTC
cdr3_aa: CASSLGTTLGNEQFF

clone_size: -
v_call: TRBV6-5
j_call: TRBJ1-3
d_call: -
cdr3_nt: TGTGCCAGCAAGAAACAGTCCTCTGGAAACACCATATATTTT
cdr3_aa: CASKKQSSGNTIYF

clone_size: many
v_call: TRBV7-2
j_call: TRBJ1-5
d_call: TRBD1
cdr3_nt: TGTGCCAGCCGGGACAGGGGGCTCAATCAGCCCCAGCATTTT
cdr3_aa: CASRDRGLNQPQHF

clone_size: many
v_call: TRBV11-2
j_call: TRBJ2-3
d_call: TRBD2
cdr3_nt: TGTGCCAGCAGCTTAGGGCTAGCGGGGGCCCAGCTCACAGATACGCAGTATTTT
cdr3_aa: CASSLGLAGAQLTDTQYF

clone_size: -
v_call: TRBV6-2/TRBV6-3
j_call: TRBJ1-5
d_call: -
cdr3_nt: TGTGCCAGTAGACAAGTAAGCAATCAGCCCCAGCATTTT
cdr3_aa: CASRQVSNQPQHF

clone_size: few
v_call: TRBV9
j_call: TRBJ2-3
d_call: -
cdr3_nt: TGTGCCAGCAGCGTAGCAAGCGGCCCCACAGATACGCAGTATTTT
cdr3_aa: CASSVASGPTDTQYF

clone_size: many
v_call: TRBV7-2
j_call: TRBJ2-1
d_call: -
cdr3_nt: TGTGCCAGCAGGCCAGACAGACTCAATGAGCAGTTCTTC
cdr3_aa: CASRPDRLNEQFF

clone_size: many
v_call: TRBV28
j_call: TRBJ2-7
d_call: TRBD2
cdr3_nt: TGTGCCAGCAGTTACCCGCTTGAGCGGGAGTCCTACGAGCAGTACTTC
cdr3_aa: CASSYPLERESYEQYF

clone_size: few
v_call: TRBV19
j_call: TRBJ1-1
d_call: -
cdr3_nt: TGTGCCTGCCGCGGAGGGAGAGAAGCTTTCTTT
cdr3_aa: CACRGGREAFF

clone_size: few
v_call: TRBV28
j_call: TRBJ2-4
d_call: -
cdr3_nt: TGTGCCAGCAGTCAACGGGGGCTAGCCAAAAACATTCAGTACTTC
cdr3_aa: CASSQRGLAKNIQYF

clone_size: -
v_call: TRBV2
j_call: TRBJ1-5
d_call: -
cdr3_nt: TGTGCCAGTCAGACCAGGGAAGGGAGCAATCAGCCCCAGCATTTT
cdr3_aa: CASQTREGSNQPQHF

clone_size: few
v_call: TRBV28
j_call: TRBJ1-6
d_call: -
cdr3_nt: TGTGCCAGCAGCGCCGACAGGCCTCCGCACTTT
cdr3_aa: CASSADRPPHF

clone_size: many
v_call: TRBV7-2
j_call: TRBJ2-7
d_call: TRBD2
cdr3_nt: TGTGCCAGCAGACTACTAGCGGGAGACGAGCAGTACTTC
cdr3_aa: CASRLLAGDEQYF